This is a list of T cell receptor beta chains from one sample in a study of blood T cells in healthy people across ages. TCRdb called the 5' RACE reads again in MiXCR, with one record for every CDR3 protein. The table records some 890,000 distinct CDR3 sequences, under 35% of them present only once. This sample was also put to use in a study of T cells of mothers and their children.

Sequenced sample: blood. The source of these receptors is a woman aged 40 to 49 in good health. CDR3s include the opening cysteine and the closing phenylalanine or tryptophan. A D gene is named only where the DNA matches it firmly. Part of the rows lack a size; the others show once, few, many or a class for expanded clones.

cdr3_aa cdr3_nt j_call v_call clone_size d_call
CASAKVPRDIQYF TGTGCCAGCGCCAAAGTCCCGAGGGACATTCAGTACTTC TRBJ2-4 TRBV2 many NA
CSALQRRGGRDTQYF TGCAGTGCTCTGCAAAGGAGAGGGGGGAGGGATACGCAGTATTTT TRBJ2-3 TRBV20-1 NA NA
CATAAGPYNEQFF TGTGCCACCGCAGCGGGCCCATACAATGAGCAGTTCTTC TRBJ2-1 TRBV6-6 NA NA
CSPRGNNSPPHF TGCAGTCCGAGGGGGAATAATTCACCCCCCCACTTT TRBJ1-6 TRBV20-1 NA NA
CASSPPPSGQDGYTF TGTGCCAGCAGTCCTCCTCCTTCAGGACAAGATGGCTACACCTTC TRBJ1-2 TRBV28 few NA
CASSAAGGIYGYTF TGTGCCAGCAGCGCTGCAGGGGGCATCTATGGCTACACCTTC TRBJ1-2 TRBV27 few TRBD1
CASSDGTSRTYNEQFF TGTGCCAGCAGCGACGGGACTAGCAGAACCTACAATGAGCAGTTCTTC TRBJ2-1 TRBV5-5 NA TRBD2
CASSPFIHRPTDTQYF TGTGCCAGCAGCCCCTTTATTCACAGACCCACAGATACGCAGTATTTT TRBJ2-3 TRBV28 many NA
CASKTGQVNSLVPYEQYF TGTGCCAGTAAGACGGGACAGGTAAATTCTTTGGTTCCCTACGAGCAGTACTTC TRBJ2-7 TRBV21-1 few NA
CASSMRTTAKNIQYF TGTGCCAGCTCAATGAGGACAACCGCCAAAAACATTCAGTACTTC TRBJ2-4 TRBV18 few NA
CASSQRDSSYGYTF TGTGCCAGCAGCCAGCGGGACAGCTCCTATGGCTACACCTTC TRBJ1-2 TRBV3-1 once TRBD1
CASKMGGTEAFF TGTGCCAGTAAGATGGGAGGGACTGAAGCTTTCTTT TRBJ1-1 TRBV19 NA NA
CASTQGGLAGEQETQYF TGTGCCAGCACCCAAGGGGGTCTAGCGGGGGAGCAAGAGACCCAGTACTTC TRBJ2-5 TRBV28 many TRBD2